The sequence of this T cell receptor (beta chain) was determined in a study of CD8 T cells in Susac syndrome. Study-wide background: Patients with Susac syndrome who were sequenced included more than 5 with active disease and about 8 in remission.

On this clonotype: Its antigen is unknown.

Findings of the study overall: Within Susac syndrome CD4+ T cell repertoires, clonal expansion was not evident.

Looked up from germline, CDR1 is DFQATT and CDR2 is SNEGSKA (reference sequence). The CDR3 covers 13 residues. V lost 1 base to trimming and J lost 3 bases, with 9 bases between them. After extraction with the RNeasy kit, roughly 0.45 to 1 ug of the RNA was reverse transcribed using random hexamers. Amplification of the TCR beta CDR3 was carried out by immunoSEQ multiplex PCR, which spanned a total of 54 Vbeta and 13 Jbeta segments. From the immunoSEQ multiplex PCR reads, TCRdb called clonotypes with MiXCR, one entry per CDR3 protein. The sample has approximately 260,000 distinct CDR3 sequences, 90% to 97% seen once.

Sequenced material: CD4+ T cells from PBMCs. The J gene is TRBJ2-5, the V gene TRBV20-1; D ambiguous. This clonotype was sampled from a human donor with Susac syndrome. CDR3 nucleotide sequence: TGCAGTGCTAGAGGCACGCTGGAAGAGACCCAGTACTTC. Protein product: CSARGTLEETQYF.